The 27 T cell receptor beta chains below were found in one sample sequenced in a study of patients and donors after allogeneic stem cell transplantation. TCRdb re-called the RT-PCR reads through MiXCR, storing one row per CDR3 protein. This sample carries over 350,000 distinct CDR3 sequences, 16% of them seen once, and the ten largest clones take 7.2%. Material for sequencing was blood, either unsorted or a sorted T cell fraction (not recorded which). These receptor sequences come from a human donor who was either an allogeneic HSCT recipient or a stem cell or donor lymphocyte infusion donor (not recorded which). It is not recorded whose cells these are; they may come from a transplant donor.

This clonotype was seen a few times. The rearrangement uses TRBV25-1 and TRBJ2-7, with D unresolved. Between the trimmed V and J ends, which lost 4 bases and 6 bases, there was a span of 7 bases. This CDR3 is 11 amino acids long. The germline CDR1 and CDR2 sequences are MGHDK and SYGVNS. The CDR3 bases are TGTGCCAGCAGTGCATATGCCGAGCAGTACTTC. Its translation: CASSAYAEQYF.

This rearrangement joins TRBV20-1 to TRBJ2-7; D is unclear. V dropped 6 bases and J dropped 1 base, with 19 bases sitting between them. The CDR3 spans 15 residues. Looked up from germline, CDR1 is DFQATT and CDR2 is SNEGSKA (reference sequence). The CDR3 is CSALLGTTLSYEQYF. The CDR3 nucleotides are TGCAGTGCCCTTCTCGGAACAACCCTTTCCTACGAGCAGTACTTC.

This chain uses TRBV7-8 with TRBJ1-5; D gene unclear. The V gene lost 1 base and the J gene lost 7 bases, with 8 bases spanning the gap. This CDR3 comprises 13 residues. Germline CDR1 reads SGHVS; CDR2 reads FQNEAQ. CDR3 region: CASSLGSRQPQHF. DNA of the CDR3: TGTGCCAGCAGCTTAGGTTCTCGCCAGCCCCAGCATTTT.

This clonotype was detected a few times. The genes are TRBV4-3 and TRBJ2-3; 9 nucleotides agree with TRBD2. V lost 1 base to trimming and J lost 2 bases; unmatched junction nucleotides: 1. This CDR3 contains 15 residues. CDR1 and CDR2 (germline): LGHNA, YSLEER. The DNA for the CDR3 is TGCGCCAGCAGCCAAGGACTAGCGGCCACAGATACGCAGTATTTT. This gives the protein CASSQGLAATDTQYF.

This clonotype was observed many times. The V call is TRBV6-5, the J call TRBJ2-3; D unclear. This CDR3 is 13 amino acids long. Germline V lookup: CDR1 MNHEY, CDR2 SVGAGI. V shed 4 bases and J shed 5 bases, with 10 bases lying between them. The CDR3 here is CASSSFRGDTQYF. Here the CDR3 DNA reads TGTGCCAGCAGTTCCTTTAGAGGAGATACGCAGTATTTT.

This clonotype appeared many times. The gene calls are TRBV20-1 and TRBJ1-6; D remains ambiguous. Germline V gene sequence: CDR1 DFQATT, CDR2 SNEGSKA (reference sequence). The CDR3 consists of 12 residues. Trimming shortened V by 3 bases and J by 11 bases, and 11 bases separated the two germline ends. CDR3 amino acids: CSARDGPPPLHF. The CDR3 coding sequence is TGCAGTGCTAGGGACGGACCACCACCCCTCCACTTT.

This clonotype was observed a handful of times. J is TRBJ1-1 and V is TRBV29-1; a weak D match, TRBD1 (5 bases). The CDR3 is made up of 14 amino acids. Germline values: CDR1 SQVTM, CDR2 ANQGSEA. V lost 6 bases and J 1 base, leaving 15 bases between the germline ends. CDR3 residues: CSVIAREKNTEAFF. The CDR3 DNA reads as TGCAGCGTCATTGCCAGGGAGAAGAACACTGAAGCTTTCTTT.

This chain connects TRBV29-1 to TRBJ2-7; possible D gene TRBD2, 6 bases. Germline V lookup: CDR1 SQVTM, CDR2 ANQGSEA. With 6 bases removed from V and 3 bases from J, the gap between germline ends came to 15 bases. The CDR3 is 13 amino acids. The CDR3 DNA sequence: TGCAGCGTCGAGGGCGGGACCCTCTACGAGCAGTACTTC. Translation: CSVEGGTLYEQYF.

This clonotype came up a few times. This chain connects TRBV10-3 to TRBJ2-1, with a tentative D call TRBD2 (6 bases). Germline V gene data show CDR1 as ENHRY and CDR2 as SYGVKD. Trimming took 4 bases from V and 7 from J, leaving 23 bases between them. The CDR3 has 17 residues. The CDR3 DNA follows: TGTGCCATCAGTGTAGAGGCGGGGATTTTTTTATGGAATGAGCAGTTCTTC. This encodes CAISVEAGIFLWNEQFF.

The gene calls are TRBV20-1 and TRBJ2-1; D might be TRBD1 or TRBD2, each matching 5 bases. Per germline, CDR1 DFQATT and CDR2 SNEGSKA (reference sequence). The CDR3 runs 13 residues. V was cut by 6 bases and J by 4 bases, with 13 bases left in between. In nucleotides, the CDR3 is TGCAGTGCCCCCTGGGGGTGGTACAATGAGCAGTTCTTC. As protein: CSAPWGWYNEQFF.

This chain joins TRBV18 and TRBJ2-5, with 8 bases fitting TRBD1. Germline loops: CDR1 KGHSH, CDR2 LQKENI. After removal of 6 bases from V and 3 bases from J, the junction contained 3 bases not matched to a gene. The length of the CDR3 is 13 residues. In DNA, the CDR3 is TGTGCCAGCTCTCCGGACAGGGAAGAGACCCAGTACTTC. The encoded protein is CASSPDREETQYF.

Only a few counts were recorded for this clonotype. One end of the junction does not line up with germline, which may come from a read error. This chain links TRBV7-2 with TRBJ2-1, with 11 bases aligning to TRBD2. The CDR3 totals 12 residues. Per the germline V gene, CDR1 is SGHTA and CDR2 is FQGNSA. The CDR3 reads CARDRLAGLQLF. In DNA, the CDR3 is TGTGCCAGGGATAGACTAGCGGGACTACAACTCTTC.

This clonotype was detected a few times. The chain employs TRBV4-2 and TRBJ2-3; 7 bases align to TRBD2. J was trimmed by 8 bases and V by 1 base; bases with no gene match: 9. Per the germline V gene, CDR1 is LGHNA and CDR2 is YNFKEQ. This CDR3 has 15 amino acids. The CDR3 is CASSQAGRGTFTQYF. For the CDR3, the DNA is TGTGCCAGCAGCCAAGCGGGGCGGGGGACCTTTACGCAGTATTTT.

This clonotype has just a few counts. J is TRBJ2-7 and V is TRBV5-6, with 7 bases aligning to TRBD2. Germline V gene data show CDR1 as SGHDT and CDR2 as YYEEEE. This CDR3 has 16 amino acids. Trimming removed 4 bases from V and 0 bases from J; junction bases left unmatched: 10. As DNA, the CDR3 is TGTGCCAGCAGCCCCGCCGGGGGGAGGACCTCCTACGAGCAGTACTTC. Its protein is CASSPAGGRTSYEQYF.

The gene calls are TRBV5-6 and TRBJ2-7, with D perhaps matching TRBD1 (6 bases). Germline CDR1 is SGHDT and CDR2 is YYEEEE. This CDR3 comprises 13 residues. V was cut by 4 bases and J by 2 bases, with 10 bases left in between. The CDR3 loop reads CASSLWTAYEQYF. In DNA form, the CDR3 reads TGTGCCAGCAGCCTCTGGACAGCCTACGAGCAGTACTTC. Filled out from reference TRBV5-6 and TRBJ2-7, the complete variable domain reads DAGVTQSPTHLIKTRGQQVTLRCSPKSGHDTVSWYQQALGQGPQFIFQYYEEEERQRGNFPDRFSGHQFPNYSSELNVNALLLGDSALYLCASSLWTAYEQYFGPGTRLTVT.

This chain connects TRBV27 to TRBJ1-2; weak D call: TRBD1 (5 bases). Trimming left V 3 bases short and J 6 bases short, with 14 bases between. Germline V CDR1 and CDR2: MNHEY, SMNVEV (reference sequence). CDR3 size: 14 residues. CDR3 bases: TGTGCCAGCAGTTTCAGGGAAGGGCTACATGGCTACACCTTC. Its protein is CASSFREGLHGYTF.

In its sample, this clonotype was seen a few times. The rearrangement links TRBV19 to TRBJ2-1; 14 positions agree with TRBD2. With V trimmed by 9 bases and J by 8 bases, 6 bases remained unmatched. CDR3 length: 14 amino acids. Germline V lookup: CDR1 LNHDA, CDR2 SQIVND (reference sequence). CDR3 region: CASRLAGGLDEQFF. Here the CDR3 DNA reads TGTGCCAGCCGACTAGCGGGAGGGTTGGATGAGCAGTTCTTC. Filled out from reference TRBV19 and TRBJ2-1, the complete variable domain reads DGGITQSPKYLFRKEGQNVTLSCEQNLNHDAMYWYRQDPGQGLRLIYYSQIVNDFQKGDIAEGYSVSREKKESFPLTVTSAQKNPTAFYLCASRLAGGLDEQFFGPGTRLTVL.

The chain couples TRBV20-1 to TRBJ2-7, with 9 bases identical to TRBD2. The CDR3 extends over 14 amino acids. V dropped 1 base and J dropped 4; count of bases not matched to a gene: 5. Germline V lookup: CDR1 DFQATT, CDR2 SNEGSKA (reference sequence). This CDR3 is CSARASSGMYEQYF. Written as DNA, the CDR3 is TGCAGTGCTAGAGCCTCTAGCGGGATGTACGAGCAGTACTTC.

On this clonotype itself: This sequence may be a read error, since a much larger clone differs from it by one base. This sequence joins TRBV6-1 and TRBJ2-4; D may be TRBD1 (5 bases). V was trimmed by 5 bases and J by 2 bases, leaving 10 bases between them. Germline loops: CDR1 MNHNS, CDR2 SASEGT. The CDR3 totals 14 residues. CDR3 nucleotide sequence: TGTGCCAGCAGTCCCAAGGGGCCCAAAAACATTCAGTACTTC. This translates into CASSPKGPKNIQYF.

This clonotype was counted between two and nine times. The chain links TRBV4-1 to TRBJ2-3, with 9 bases lining up with TRBD2. This CDR3 spans 16 amino acids. The junction had 13 bases not matched to a gene; V was cut back by 6 bases and J by 6 bases. Germline CDR1 and CDR2: MGHRA and YSYEKL. Here the CDR3 DNA reads TGCGCCAGCAGTCGCCGCGGGGGGGCTATGTGGGATACGCAGTATTTT. Amino acid sequence: CASSRRGGAMWDTQYF.

A few counts support this clonotype. The DNA of the CDR3 is TGTGCCAGCAGTTCGGGACAGGGTACGGGCACAGATACGCAGTATTTT. Encoded protein: CASSSGQGTGTDTQYF. The J gene is TRBJ2-3, the V gene TRBV6-5, with 9 bases aligning to TRBD1. The CDR3 sequence is 16 residues long. The V gene's germline CDR1 is MNHEY and CDR2 SVGAGI. V trimming: 4 bases; J trimming: 1 base; junction bases outside the gene matches: 6.

The sample holds a few counts of this clonotype. The chain joins TRBV10-3 to TRBJ2-1; 9 positions agree with TRBD2. V shed 5 bases and J 0 bases; nucleotides not matched to a gene: 2. The CDR3 totals 15 residues. CDR1 ENHRY and CDR2 SYGVKD come from the germline V gene. The CDR3 DNA sequence: TGTGCCATCAGTCGTAGCGGGGGCTCCTACAATGAGCAGTTCTTC. Residues: CAISRSGGSYNEQFF.

This chain links TRBV9 with TRBJ2-7; D is undetermined. V gave up 1 base and J gave up 5 bases, with 13 bases separating them. The V gene's germline CDR1 is SGDLS and CDR2 YYNGEE. The CDR3 consists of 14 residues. The CDR3 sequence: CASSVLGSWDEQYF. CDR3 coding DNA: TGTGCCAGCAGCGTACTGGGGTCCTGGGACGAGCAGTACTTC.

This sequence joins TRBV7-2 and TRBJ2-1, with TRBD2 matching over 7 bases. This CDR3 has 15 residues. The V segment lost 3 bases and the J segment 8 bases; nucleotides outside the gene matches: 10. CDR1 SGHTA and CDR2 FQGNSA come from the germline V gene. Here the CDR3 DNA reads TGTGCCAGCAGCTTTGCCTTTGGGACTAAATATGAGCAGTTCTTC. Its translation: CASSFAFGTKYEQFF.

V usage is TRBV27 and J usage is TRBJ2-5, with no clear D. The V end was cut by 0 bases, the J end by 1 base, with 9 bases between. The CDR3 consists of 15 residues. Germline V gives CDR1 MNHEY, CDR2 SMNVEV (reference sequence). CDR3 region: CASSLSASFQETQYF. The CDR3 DNA follows: TGTGCCAGCAGTTTATCGGCCAGTTTCCAAGAGACCCAGTACTTC.

In this sample, this clonotype turned up a few times. V usage is TRBV29-1 and J usage is TRBJ2-3; D gene uncertain. Trimming removed 8 bases at V and 0 bases at J, with 15 bases between. CDR3 size: 14 residues. Germline CDR1 SQVTM, CDR2 ANQGSEA. DNA for the CDR3: TGCAGCACCCGTCAACGGGCTAGCACAGATACGCAGTATTTT. Its protein is CSTRQRASTDTQYF.

This clonotype was observed a few times. The chain recombines TRBV24-1 with TRBJ1-5; perhaps TRBD1 as D (5 bases). From germline, CDR1 is KGHDR and CDR2 SFDVKD. This CDR3 has 18 residues. Trimming removed 5 bases from V and 4 bases from J, with 23 bases in between. The CDR3: CATSASGTLQGFNQPQHF. The CDR3 DNA is TGTGCCACCAGTGCGTCCGGCACTCTGCAGGGTTTTAATCAGCCCCAGCATTTT.